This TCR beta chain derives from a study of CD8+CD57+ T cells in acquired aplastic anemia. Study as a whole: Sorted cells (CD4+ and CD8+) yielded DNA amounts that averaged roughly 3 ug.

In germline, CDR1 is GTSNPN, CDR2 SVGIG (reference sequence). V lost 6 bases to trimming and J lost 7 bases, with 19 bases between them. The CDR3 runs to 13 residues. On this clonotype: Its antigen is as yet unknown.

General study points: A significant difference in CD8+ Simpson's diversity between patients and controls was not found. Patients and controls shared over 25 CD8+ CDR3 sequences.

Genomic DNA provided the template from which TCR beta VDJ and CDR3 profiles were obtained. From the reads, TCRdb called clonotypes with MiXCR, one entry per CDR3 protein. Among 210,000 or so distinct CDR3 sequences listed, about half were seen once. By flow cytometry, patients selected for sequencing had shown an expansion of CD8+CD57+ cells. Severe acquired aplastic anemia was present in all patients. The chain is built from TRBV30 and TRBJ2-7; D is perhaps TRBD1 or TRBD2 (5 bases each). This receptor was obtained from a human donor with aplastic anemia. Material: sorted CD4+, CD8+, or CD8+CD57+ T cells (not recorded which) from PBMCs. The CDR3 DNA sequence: TGTGCCTGCGGGGCGGATTATTTACGAGAGCAGTACTTC. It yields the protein CACGADYLREQYF.